What follows are 26 T cell receptor beta chains derived from one specimen sequenced in a study of blood T cell repertoires in COVID-19. Using immunoSEQ multiplex PCR, the repertoire was profiled, and TCRdb retains in-frame clones only, with some absent. This repertoire shows about 100,000 clones, 65% to 90% found once; its top ten account for roughly 2.6%. Sequenced input: PBMCs or T cells enriched from blood (not recorded which). These receptors came from a woman in her forties or fifties who had recovered from COVID-19.

This chain joins TRBV28 and TRBJ1-6, with TRBD1 identical over 11 bases. The V and J ends lost 6 bases and 8 bases, in that order; junction bases with no gene match: 27. This CDR3 has 22 amino acids. The germline V gene encodes CDR1 MDHEN and CDR2 SYDVKM. In DNA, the CDR3 is TGTGCCAGCAGCCTCTTTAATATGTGGGACAGGGGGACAAGTGAGGGCCATTCACCCCTCCACTTT. It codes for CASSLFNMWDRGTSEGHSPLHF.

This clone was counted a single time. This chain links TRBV18 with TRBJ1-6, with TRBD1 as a possible D gene (6 bases). CDR3 length: 16 amino acids. Germline lookup yields CDR1 KGHSH and CDR2 LQKENI. Trimming stripped 0 bases from V and 5 bases from J, with 11 bases between. CDR3 DNA sequence: TGTGCCAGCTCACCACCCGACAGGAGTAATAATTCACCCCTCCACTTT. This translates into CASSPPDRSNNSPLHF.

The J gene is TRBJ1-4, the V gene TRBV19; 12 nucleotides match TRBD1. Germline V CDR1 and CDR2: LNHDA, SQIVND (reference sequence). This CDR3 has 17 amino acids. V lost 5 bases to trimming and J lost 6 bases; unmatched junction nucleotides: 10. The CDR3 DNA is TGTGCCAGTAGTGCCCGGGACAGGGGGCGTTGGGATGAAAAACTGTTTTTT. This encodes CASSARDRGRWDEKLFF.

The V gene is TRBV3-1 (or the pseudogene TRBV3-2), the J gene TRBJ2-3, with D possibly being TRBD2 (7 bases). Germline assignment: CDR1 LGHDT and CDR2 YNNKEL (reference sequence). Trimming removed 4 bases at V and 3 bases at J, with 20 bases between. The CDR3 has 17 amino acids. The CDR3 reads CASSPGVWGGGTDTQYF. The DNA for the CDR3 is TGTGCCAGCAGCCCAGGGGTATGGGGGGGCGGAACAGATACGCAGTATTTT.

This clone appeared a single time. This chain links TRBV20-1 with TRBJ1-1, with D possibly TRBD1 on 5 matching bases. The length of the CDR3 is 11 residues. Trimming stripped 5 bases from V and 2 bases from J, with 6 bases between. Per germline, CDR1 DFQATT and CDR2 SNEGSKA (reference sequence). CDR3 amino acids: CSADRNTEAFF. Here the CDR3 DNA reads TGCAGTGCTGACAGAAACACTGAAGCTTTCTTT.

This sequence joins TRBV4-1 and TRBJ2-2; 7 nucleotides agree with TRBD2. The CDR3 contains 18 residues. Losses at the gene ends were 0 bases for V and 1 base for J; bases not matched to a gene: 8. Per germline, CDR1 MGHRA and CDR2 YSYEKL. CDR3 sequence reads: CASSQEVGERGNTGELFF. The CDR3 bases are TGCGCCAGCAGCCAAGAGGTAGGAGAGCGGGGGAACACCGGGGAGCTGTTTTTT.

V is TRBV7-8 and J is TRBJ1-1; D ambiguous. The germline V gene has CDR1 SGHVS and CDR2 FQNEAQ. V was cut by 5 bases and J by 10 bases, with 26 bases left in between. This CDR3 spans 16 amino acids. As DNA, the CDR3 is TGTGCCAGCAGCCTGGCGGACGGCCGATCGGGGAAGGGAGCTTTCTTT. Translation: CASSLADGRSGKGAFF.

The chain employs TRBV19 and TRBJ2-1, with 7 bases aligning to TRBD1. Unmatched junction bases numbered 4, after V lost 5 bases and J lost 0 bases. The CDR3 is 15 amino acids. CDR1 is LNHDA and CDR2 is SQIVND in the germline V gene (reference sequence). Here the CDR3 DNA reads TGTGCCAGTAGTCCGGACAGGTCCTCCTACAATGAGCAGTTCTTC. This codes for CASSPDRSSYNEQFF.

The genes are TRBV24-1 and TRBJ1-2; TRBD1 matches 9 bases. CDR3 size: 15 residues. Germline CDR1 is KGHDR and CDR2 is SFDVKD. After removal of 10 bases from V and 2 bases from J, the junction contained 10 bases not matched to a gene. DNA of the CDR3: TGTGCCACTTCCGCCCCCGGACAGGGGAACTATGGCTACACCTTC. This encodes CATSAPGQGNYGYTF.

This chain uses TRBV13 with TRBJ2-5; tentative D call: TRBD2 (6 bases). The CDR3 extends over 17 amino acids. V shed 2 bases and J shed 0 bases, with 16 bases lying between them. Germline V gene sequence: CDR1 PRHDT, CDR2 FYEKMQ (reference sequence). CDR3 coding DNA: TGTGCCAGCAGCTTACGGGGGAGCGGGCAGTACCAAGAGACCCAGTACTTC. Its translation: CASSLRGSGQYQETQYF.

This chain uses TRBV15 with TRBJ1-2, with D unclear. The CDR3 has 15 amino acids. Germline V gene lookup returns CDR1 LNHNV and CDR2 YYDKDF (reference sequence). V shed 0 bases and J shed 8 bases, with 16 bases lying between them. CDR3 in amino acids: CATSRDGRGTGGYTF. The CDR3, as DNA: TGTGCCACCAGCAGAGATGGGCGGGGAACGGGCGGCTACACCTTC.

This clone was picked up one time. The chain uses TRBV30 and TRBJ1-4, with a possible D match to TRBD1 (6 bases). CDR1 is GTSNPN and CDR2 is SVGIG in the germline V gene (reference sequence). The CDR3 runs 16 residues. The germline V and J ends were trimmed by 0 bases and 8 bases, with 19 bases remaining between them. CDR3 nucleotides: TGTGCCTGGAGTGTACTCTTCAGGGGCGGCGGAGAAAAACTGTTTTTT. Its translation: CAWSVLFRGGGEKLFF.

This clone was detected only once. The rearrangement uses TRBV9 and TRBJ1-6; tentative D call: TRBD1 (5 bases). The CDR3 loop spans 16 amino acids. Germline V gene data show CDR1 as SGDLS and CDR2 as YYNGEE. Trimming removed 4 bases at V and 8 bases at J, with 19 bases between. CDR3 bases: TGTGCCAGCAGCTTTGAAAACTCGGCGGGGCATTCACCCCTCCACTTT. Translation: CASSFENSAGHSPLHF.

The V and J genes are TRBV19 and TRBJ2-5, with a weak D call TRBD2 (6 bases). With 5 bases removed from V and 4 bases from J, the gap between germline ends came to 8 bases. The CDR3 covers 12 residues. Per germline, CDR1 LNHDA and CDR2 SQIVND (reference sequence). This CDR3 is CASSYGGETQYF. The CDR3 DNA sequence: TGTGCCAGTAGTTACGGGGGAGAGACCCAGTACTTC. The entire variable domain, with the rest obtained from reference TRBV19 and TRBJ2-5, is as follows: DGGITQSPKYLFRKEGQNVTLSCEQNLNHDAMYWYRQDPGQGLRLIYYSQIVNDFQKGDIAEGYSVSREKKESFPLTVTSAQKNPTAFYLCASSYGGETQYFGPGTRLLVL.

Written as DNA, the CDR3 is TGCGCCAGCAGCTTGGAACCCGGGAACTATGGCTACACCTTC. Translating gives CASSLEPGNYGYTF. This sequence joins TRBV5-1 and TRBJ1-2, with D uncertain. Germline V gives CDR1 SGHRS, CDR2 YFSETQ. V lost 0 bases and J 2 bases, leaving 8 bases between the germline ends. The CDR3 contains 14 residues.

This clone was counted only a few times. The gene calls are TRBV5-4 and TRBJ2-2, with 12 positions matching TRBD2. The J segment lost 8 bases and the V segment lost 0 bases, leaving 2 bases of the junction unmatched. The germline V gene has CDR1 SGHNT and CDR2 YYREEE (reference sequence). The CDR3 consists of 15 residues. The CDR3 DNA reads as TGTGCCAGCAGCTTGGGACTAGCGGGAGCAGGGGAGCTGTTTTTT. Translated: CASSLGLAGAGELFF. Full variable domain (remainder filled in from reference TRBV5-4 and TRBJ2-2): ETGVTQSPTHLIKTRGQQVTLRCSSQSGHNTVSWYQQALGQGPQFIFQYYREEENGRGNFPPRFSGLQFPNYSSELNVNALELDDSALYLCASSLGLAGAGELFFGEGSRLTVL.

The V and J genes are TRBV18 and TRBJ2-5; possible D gene TRBD2, 5 bases. Trimming removed 1 base at V and 3 bases at J, with 12 bases between. CDR3 length: 15 residues. Germline lookup yields CDR1 KGHSH and CDR2 LQKENI. The CDR3 protein is CASSPHAAGEETQYF. CDR3 sequence (DNA): TGTGCCAGCTCACCACACGCCGCCGGGGAAGAGACCCAGTACTTC.

This chain uses TRBV7-2 with TRBJ2-5, with unresolved D. From germline, CDR1 is SGHTA and CDR2 FQGNSA. V lost 5 bases and J lost 0, with 10 bases in between. The CDR3 spans 14 residues. For the CDR3, the DNA is TGTGCCAGCAGCGCTTTTCGGTACCAAGAGACCCAGTACTTC. As protein: CASSAFRYQETQYF.

The V and J genes are TRBV7-3 and TRBJ1-1; the D is unclear. The V and J ends lost 5 bases and 3 bases respectively, with 10 bases between them. The CDR3 sequence is 13 residues long. Germline values: CDR1 SGHTA, CDR2 FQGTGA. CDR3 region: CASSLEADTEAFF. As DNA, the CDR3 is TGTGCCAGCAGCCTGGAGGCAGACACTGAAGCTTTCTTT.

The V call is TRBV23-1, the J call TRBJ2-7; D perhaps matches TRBD1 (7 bases). TRBV23-1 is classed as an ORF, of uncertain function. The V and J ends lost 1 base and 2 bases respectively, with 12 bases between them. The CDR3 consists of 15 residues. The chain's CDR3 is CASSQLGGGPYEQYF. CDR3 nucleotide sequence: TGCGCCAGCAGTCAATTAGGAGGGGGCCCCTACGAGCAGTACTTC.

V is TRBV2 and J is TRBJ2-5; a weak D match, TRBD1 (6 bases). Per germline, CDR1 SNHLY and CDR2 FYNNEI. The CDR3 contains 12 residues. V lost 4 bases and J 4 bases, leaving 7 bases between the germline ends. The CDR3 reads CASSARGETQYF. In DNA form, the CDR3 reads TGTGCCAGCAGTGCCAGGGGAGAGACCCAGTACTTC.

The genes are TRBV5-6 and TRBJ2-1, with TRBD2 identical over 8 bases. Germline loops: CDR1 SGHDT, CDR2 YYEEEE. CDR3 length: 16 amino acids. Trimming took 1 base from V and 1 from J; bases not matched to a gene: 4. The CDR3 here is CASSLPGGISYNEQFF. The CDR3 coding sequence is TGTGCCAGCAGCTTGCCGGGGGGGATTTCCTACAATGAGCAGTTCTTC.

The chain couples TRBV30 to TRBJ2-6; D is perhaps TRBD2 (6 bases). Germline V gene lookup returns CDR1 GTSNPN and CDR2 SVGIG (reference sequence). The CDR3 totals 15 residues. Trimming left V 3 bases short and J 3 bases short, with 12 bases between. In DNA, the CDR3 is TGTGCCTGGAGGGGGGGAGGCAGTGGGGCCAACGTCCTGACTTTC. Its protein is CAWRGGGSGANVLTF.

J is TRBJ2-7 and V is TRBV7-8; 7 positions agree with TRBD2. The CDR3 sequence is 18 residues long. V lost 4 bases to trimming and J lost 5 bases; unmatched junction nucleotides: 20. Germline assignment: CDR1 SGHVS and CDR2 FQNEAQ. CDR3: CASSSRPGEASGRNEQYF. In DNA form, the CDR3 reads TGTGCCAGCAGCTCCCGCCCCGGGGAGGCTAGCGGACGGAACGAGCAGTACTTC.

Only one count was recorded for this clone. The chain couples TRBV30 to TRBJ2-7; TRBD1 is a possible D gene (5 bases). The germline V gene has CDR1 GTSNPN and CDR2 SVGIG (reference sequence). V lost 0 bases, J lost 0 bases, and 9 bases lay in between. The CDR3 runs 14 residues. CDR3 nucleotides: TGTGCCTGGAGTGTACAGGACCTCTCCTACGAGCAGTACTTC. It is translated as CAWSVQDLSYEQYF.

This sequence joins TRBV19 and TRBJ2-6, with TRBD1 identical over 9 bases. Germline V gene data show CDR1 as LNHDA and CDR2 as SQIVND (reference sequence). Germline trimming cut 8 bases from V and 0 bases from J; bases unmatched to any gene: 8. CDR3 length: 17 residues. The CDR3 DNA reads TGTGCCAGTCTACCCGGGACAGGGACCTCTGGGGCCAACGTCCTGACTTTC. As protein: CASLPGTGTSGANVLTF.